The 20 T cell receptor beta chains below come from one sample, sequenced in a study of PD-L1 blockade in urothelial cancer. The data were produced by immunoSEQ multiplex PCR, yet TCRdb's version contains in-frame clones alone and is incomplete. Of approximately 32,000 clones in the sample, around 82% were seen once. The time point denotes: pretreatment peripheral blood. Sequenced here: PBMCs, sampled around atezolizumab (anti-PD-L1) treatment. These receptors were obtained from a man aged 55 to 70 with urothelial cancer.

The chain employs TRBV2 and TRBJ2-7; D might be TRBD2 (6 bases). Looked up from germline, CDR1 is SNHLY and CDR2 is FYNNEI. The CDR3 spans 12 residues. Trimming pared 6 bases from V and 6 bases from J, leaving 12 bases between. CDR3 sequence: CASSPRGTEQYF. The CDR3 region has the DNA TGTGCCAGCAGCCCCCGGGGGACCGAGCAGTACTTC.

The rearrangement joins TRBV11-2 to TRBJ2-4, with TRBD1 matching 7 bases. The CDR3 runs to 15 residues. Germline CDR1 SGHAT, CDR2 FQNNGV. Trimming removed 2 bases from V and 3 bases from J; junction bases left unmatched: 4. CDR3 coding DNA: TGTGCCAGCAGCTTATCCAGGGACAGCAAAAACATTCAGTACTTC. This codes for CASSLSRDSKNIQYF.

This chain connects TRBV5-5 to TRBJ2-7, with TRBD1 matching over 7 bases. CDR3 size: 14 residues. Germline V gene lookup returns CDR1 SGHKS and CDR2 YYEKEE (reference sequence). V trimming: 4 bases; J trimming: 3 bases; junction bases outside the gene matches: 7. The chain's CDR3 is CASSPRGQDYEQYF. Written as DNA, the CDR3 is TGTGCCAGCAGCCCCCGAGGACAGGACTACGAGCAGTACTTC.

This chain links TRBV28 with TRBJ2-7; D is ambiguous. The V gene's germline CDR1 is MDHEN and CDR2 SYDVKM. Between the trimmed V and J ends, which lost 5 bases and 3 bases, there was a span of 17 bases. The CDR3 totals 15 residues. The CDR3 DNA reads as TGTGCCAGCAGTCCGCCTTGGCTAGTCGGCTACGAGCAGTACTTC. Encoded protein: CASSPPWLVGYEQYF.

This clone was found once. The chain links TRBV7-2 to TRBJ2-5; tentative D call: TRBD1 (5 bases). The CDR3 extends over 16 amino acids. Per the germline V gene, CDR1 is SGHTA and CDR2 is FQGNSA. The V end lost 6 bases, the J end lost 5 bases, and 22 bases lay between the germline ends. The CDR3 reads CASSQNSGLGWETQYF. Here the CDR3 DNA reads TGTGCCAGCAGTCAGAATTCAGGGCTAGGATGGGAGACCCAGTACTTC.

CDR3: CASKQLNTEAFF. The CDR3 nucleotides read TGTGCCAGTAAACAGCTGAACACTGAAGCTTTCTTT. The V and J genes are TRBV19 and TRBJ1-1, with unresolved D. Between the trimmed V and J ends, which lost 7 bases and 0 bases, there was a span of 6 bases. This CDR3 spans 12 amino acids. CDR1 and CDR2 (germline): LNHDA, SQIVND (reference sequence).

The chain uses TRBV28 and TRBJ1-5; 7 bases are a match to TRBD1. This CDR3 is built from 15 residues. The ends lost 7 bases at V and 5 bases at J; junction bases unmatched: 11. In germline, CDR1 is MDHEN, CDR2 SYDVKM. The CDR3 bases are TGTGCCAGCACCATTAGGACAGGCGATTATCAGCCCCAGCATTTT. Translation gives CASTIRTGDYQPQHF.

This chain connects TRBV5-1 to TRBJ2-7; 9 bases fit TRBD2. The V gene's germline CDR1 is SGHRS and CDR2 YFSETQ. CDR3 length: 15 amino acids. Trimming at V came to 5 bases and at J to 0 bases, leaving 6 bases not matched to a gene. CDR3: CASSSDSGSSYEQYF. Written as DNA, the CDR3 is TGCGCCAGCAGTTCGGATAGCGGGAGCTCCTACGAGCAGTACTTC.

This clone came up once. The rearrangement joins TRBV10-2 to TRBJ1-4; D not resolved. The germline CDR1 and CDR2 sequences are WSHSY and SAAADI. V was cut by 5 bases and J by 4 bases, with 17 bases left in between. The CDR3 length is 16 residues. The CDR3 region is CASSRPNQVVNEKLFF. CDR3 coding DNA: TGCGCCAGCAGTAGACCCAATCAGGTAGTTAATGAAAAACTGTTTTTT.

The chain employs TRBV19 and TRBJ2-3; 7 nucleotides line up with TRBD1. V dropped 5 bases and J dropped 1; count of bases not matched to a gene: 9. The CDR3 is made up of 16 amino acids. Germline V gives CDR1 LNHDA, CDR2 SQIVND (reference sequence). The CDR3 region has the DNA TGTGCCAGTAGTCCCCAGGGGGATGGGGGCACAGATACGCAGTATTTT. Its translation: CASSPQGDGGTDTQYF.

This chain links TRBV28 with TRBJ2-5; 9 nucleotides match TRBD2. This CDR3 region has 14 residues. Germline V gives CDR1 MDHEN, CDR2 SYDVKM. V trimming: 5 bases; J trimming: 1 base; junction bases outside the gene matches: 2. For the CDR3, the DNA is TGTGCCAGCAGTGGCGGGGGGGGCCAAGAGACCCAGTACTTC. Encoded protein: CASSGGGGQETQYF.

The chain employs TRBV7-9 and TRBJ1-6; weak D call: TRBD1 (5 bases). CDR1 SEHNR and CDR2 FQNEAQ come from the germline V gene (reference sequence). Trimming left V 5 bases short and J 11 bases short, with 16 bases between. The CDR3 covers 14 residues. In DNA, the CDR3 is TGTGCCAGCAGCGGGGGGGTTACAGGACCACCCCTCCACTTT. Its protein is CASSGGVTGPPLHF.

V usage is TRBV9 and J usage is TRBJ1-3, with D possibly TRBD1 on 5 matching bases. This CDR3 has 14 amino acids. Trimming left V 1 base short and J 0 bases short, with 5 bases between. The germline gives CDR1 SGDLS, CDR2 YYNGEE. The CDR3 nucleotides read TGTGCCAGCAGCGTACAGGGCTCTGGAAACACCATATATTTT. Translating gives CASSVQGSGNTIYF.

This clone was found a few times. The V gene is TRBV6-1, the J gene TRBJ2-7; the match to TRBD1 covers 10 bases. The junction had 12 bases not matched to a gene; V was cut back by 0 bases and J by 1 base. In germline, CDR1 is MNHNS, CDR2 SASEGT. The CDR3 runs 19 residues. The CDR3 reads CASSEASQLGQGISYEQYF. CDR3 DNA sequence: TGTGCCAGCAGTGAAGCGAGTCAGTTGGGACAGGGGATATCCTACGAGCAGTACTTC.

V is TRBV19 and J is TRBJ2-1; 11 nucleotides line up with TRBD1. Trimming took 5 bases from V and 0 from J; bases not matched to a gene: 3. The germline V gene encodes CDR1 LNHDA and CDR2 SQIVND (reference sequence). CDR3 length: 16 amino acids. The CDR3 DNA is TGTGCCAGTAGTTTCGGACAGGGGGCCTCCTACAATGAGCAGTTCTTC. It translates to CASSFGQGASYNEQFF.

V and J are TRBV30 and TRBJ1-2; D unresolved. CDR1 is GTSNPN, CDR2 SVGIG, per germline (reference sequence). Trimming left V 0 bases short and J 8 bases short, with 10 bases between. The CDR3 has 12 residues. The DNA for the CDR3 is TGTGCCTGGAGTGTAGCCCCGGGAGGCTACACCTTC. Its protein is CAWSVAPGGYTF.

The V call is TRBV5-6, the J call TRBJ2-7; 9 bases map to TRBD1. Trimming took 4 bases from V and 5 from J; bases not matched to a gene: 10. The CDR3 is made up of 15 amino acids. CDR1 and CDR2 from the germline V gene are SGHDT and YYEEEE. CDR3: CASSRGQGSLHEQYF. CDR3 in DNA: TGTGCCAGCAGCAGGGGACAGGGAAGCCTCCACGAGCAGTACTTC.

This clone occurred once. The gene calls are TRBV7-9 and TRBJ1-1; D is uncertain. Between the trimmed V and J ends, which lost 5 bases and 4 bases, there was a span of 11 bases. Germline V lookup: CDR1 SEHNR, CDR2 FQNEAQ (reference sequence). CDR3 length: 13 residues. CDR3 sequence: CASSPDPGTEAFF. The CDR3, as DNA: TGTGCCAGCAGCCCCGACCCGGGCACTGAAGCTTTCTTT.

This clone has just a few counts. The chain carries TRBV7-2 and TRBJ2-7; the match to TRBD1 covers 10 bases. Germline V gene sequence: CDR1 SGHTA, CDR2 FQGNSA. CDR3 length: 15 amino acids. Trimming removed 5 bases from V and 0 bases from J; junction bases left unmatched: 4. DNA for the CDR3: TGTGCCAGCAGCACCTGGACAGGGGGCTCCTACGAGCAGTACTTC. Encoded protein: CASSTWTGGSYEQYF. The variable domain in full, with the rest retrieved from reference TRBV7-2 and TRBJ2-7, is GAGVSQSPSNKVTEKGKDVELRCDPISGHTALYWYRQSLGQGLEFLIYFQGNSAPDKSGLPSDRFSAERTGGSVSTLTIQRTQQEDSAVYLCASSTWTGGSYEQYFGPGTRLTVT.

The chain carries TRBV5-1 and TRBJ2-5, with TRBD2 matching 7 bases. The CDR3 spans 17 residues. Losses at the gene ends were 5 bases for V and 5 bases for J; bases not matched to a gene: 18. Germline CDR1 reads SGHRS; CDR2 reads YFSETQ. The CDR3 sequence is CASRSLTSSSISETQYF. CDR3 DNA: TGCGCCAGCAGATCCCTGACTAGCTCGAGTATTTCGGAGACCCAGTACTTC. Supplemented by reference TRBV5-1 and TRBJ2-5, the full variable domain reads KAGVTQTPRYLIKTRGQQVTLSCSPISGHRSVSWYQQTPGQGLQFLFEYFSETQRNKGNFPGRFSGRQFSNSRSEMNVSTLELGDSALYLCASRSLTSSSISETQYFGPGTRLLVL.